The 12 T cell receptor beta chains in this list originate from one sample, sequenced in a study of T cell responses to AZD1222 COVID-19 vaccine. The protocol was immunoSEQ multiplex PCR, while the TCRdb copy is restricted to in-frame clones and leaves out a portion. The repertoire has 100,000 to 150,000 clones, approximately 85% of them found once; the top ten carry around 8%. Sequences were derived from peripheral blood, sampled on day 0 of AZD1222 vaccination. These receptors all stem from an adult in good health.

This clone is a singleton in its sample. The CDR3 protein is CASSRFDRGSGNTIYF. The CDR3 DNA reads as TGTGCCAGCTCAAGGTTTGACAGGGGCTCTGGAAACACCATATATTTT. The chain employs TRBV18 and TRBJ1-3; TRBD1 matches at 8 bases. This CDR3 has 16 residues. V was pared by 5 bases and J by 0 bases, with 6 bases of the junction left unmatched. The germline gives CDR1 KGHSH, CDR2 LQKENI.

This clone appeared once. The genes are TRBV5-1 and TRBJ2-6; TRBD2 is a possible D gene (6 bases). CDR1 and CDR2 (germline): SGHRS, YFSETQ. V was clipped by 3 bases and J by 4 bases, with 11 bases between them. The CDR3 runs to 15 residues. DNA for the CDR3: TGCGCCAGCAGCTCAACGGGGGAAGGGGCCAACGTCCTGACTTTC. The encoded protein is CASSSTGEGANVLTF.

Concerning this clone: Other DNA sequences within the sample encode an identical CDR3. This CDR3 is CASSLQGNTEAFF. The CDR3, as DNA: TGTGCCAGCAGTTTACAGGGAAACACTGAAGCTTTCTTT. The chain uses TRBV12-3 or TRBV12-4 and TRBJ1-1, with D possibly TRBD1 on 5 matching bases. Between the trimmed V and J ends, which lost 2 bases and 2 bases, there was a span of 6 bases. CDR3 size: 13 residues.

The chain employs TRBV7-2 and TRBJ2-1, with 7 bases lining up with TRBD1. Losses at the gene ends were 4 bases for V and 7 bases for J; bases not matched to a gene: 13. CDR1 and CDR2 from the germline V gene are SGHTA and FQGNSA. This CDR3 is built from 16 residues. CDR3 sequence: CASSSDRARWANEQFF. The CDR3 bases are TGTGCCAGCAGCTCTGACAGGGCAAGGTGGGCGAATGAGCAGTTCTTC.

V gene TRBV11-2 combines with J gene TRBJ2-3; the match to TRBD2 covers 8 bases. The J segment lost 0 bases and the V segment lost 1 base, leaving 12 bases of the junction unmatched. Germline assignment: CDR1 SGHAT and CDR2 FQNNGV. CDR3 size: 19 residues. The DNA for the CDR3 is TGTGCCAGCAGCTTAGGGGGCCGCTGGCGGGGGGTTAGCACAGATACGCAGTATTTT. Protein: CASSLGGRWRGVSTDTQYF.

V and J are TRBV7-2 and TRBJ1-1; a possible D gene is TRBD1 (6 bases). The CDR3 consists of 15 residues. Trimming stripped 8 bases from V and 0 bases from J, with 16 bases between. Germline loops: CDR1 SGHTA, CDR2 FQGNSA. CDR3 sequence reads: CASGRPGQVNTEAFF. CDR3 in DNA: TGTGCCAGCGGGCGACCGGGACAAGTGAACACTGAAGCTTTCTTT.

The genes are TRBV14 and TRBJ2-2; D unclear. V shed 4 bases and J shed 5 bases, with 14 bases lying between them. This CDR3 has 15 residues. Germline values: CDR1 SGHDN, CDR2 FVKESK. Here the CDR3 DNA reads TGTGCCAGCAGCCCGGCTTGGGCTTGGACCGGGGAGCTGTTTTTT. Residues: CASSPAWAWTGELFF.

The chain recombines TRBV6-5 with TRBJ1-5; 9 bases agree with TRBD1. Germline-derived CDR1 and CDR2 are MNHEY and SVGAGI. The CDR3 contains 15 residues. J lost 6 bases, V lost 6 bases, and 9 bases had no gene match. CDR3 nucleotide sequence: TGTGCCAGCAGCCCATACGGGACAGGGACTCAGCCCCAGCATTTT. Protein sequence: CASSPYGTGTQPQHF.

V and J are TRBV15 and TRBJ1-6, with 10 nucleotides matching TRBD1. V shed 1 base and J 8 bases; nucleotides not matched to a gene: 2. CDR1 is LNHNV, CDR2 YYDKDF, per germline (reference sequence). This CDR3 spans 15 amino acids. The CDR3 region has the DNA TGTGCCACCAGCAGAGCCGGACAGGGGGATTCACCCCTCCACTTT. This gives the protein CATSRAGQGDSPLHF.

V is TRBV6-5 and J is TRBJ1-5; D might be TRBD1 (5 bases). Germline V CDR1 and CDR2: MNHEY, SVGAGI. The CDR3 covers 15 residues. V gave up 2 bases and J gave up 4 bases, with 12 bases separating them. The CDR3 DNA reads TGTGCCAGCAGTTACAGCAGGGTAGCAAATCAGCCCCAGCATTTT. Translating it yields CASSYSRVANQPQHF.

The genes are TRBV25-1 and TRBJ1-6; no clear D gene. The CDR3 has 12 amino acids. Germline V gene data show CDR1 as MGHDK and CDR2 as SYGVNS. Trimming shortened V by 3 bases and J by 9 bases, and 6 bases separated the two germline ends. CDR3 bases: TGTGCCAGCAGTGATCGGACTTCACCCCTCCACTTT. Translation gives CASSDRTSPLHF.

The genes are TRBV4-3 and TRBJ1-2; tentative D call: TRBD1 (5 bases). Trimming cost V 1 base and J 4 bases, with 10 bases left between them. Germline CDR1 reads LGHNA; CDR2 reads YSLEER. CDR3 length: 14 residues. The CDR3 DNA sequence: TGCGCCAGCAGCCAAGGCGGGGACTTCTATGGCTACACCTTC. Its protein is CASSQGGDFYGYTF.